These T cell receptor beta chains were read from a single sample in a study of CD8 T cells in ankylosing spondylitis. One entry per CDR3 protein results from TCRdb running MiXCR on the 5' RACE reads. The sample carries over 450,000 distinct CDR3 sequences, about an eighth recorded once. The sequenced sample consisted of blood, either unsorted or a sorted T cell fraction (not recorded which). The receptor set was obtained from a male donor with ankylosing spondylitis. The CDR3 runs from the conserved cysteine through the conserved F or W. A D gene is named only where the DNA matches it firmly. The size field is filled for only some rows; it gives once, few, many or a size class.

j_gene	d_gene	abundance	v_gene	CDR3aa	CDR3nt
TRBJ2-1	TRBD2	-	TRBV7-8	CASSLEGSGDYNEQFF	TGTGCCAGCAGCTTAGAGGGTAGCGGGGACTACAATGAGCAGTTCTTC
TRBJ2-3	-	many	TRBV7-8	CASSSLQADTQYF	TGTGCCAGCAGCTCTTTACAGGCAGATACGCAGTATTTT
TRBJ2-2	-	-	TRBV20-1	CSAGRVNTGELFF	TGCAGTGCTGGACGGGTTAACACCGGGGAGCTGTTTTTT
TRBJ2-5	-	many	TRBV29-1	CSVEYMAQQETQYF	TGCAGCGTTGAATATATGGCGCAACAAGAGACCCAGTACTTC
TRBJ2-7	TRBD2	few	TRBV2	CASSEWSSGVKGEQYF	TGTGCCAGCAGTGAATGGAGTAGCGGGGTGAAAGGGGAGCAGTACTTC
TRBJ2-1	-	-	TRBV10-3	CAIRSSSYNEQFF	TGTGCCATTCGTTCGAGCTCCTACAATGAGCAGTTCTTC
TRBJ1-2	-	few	TRBV7-9	CASSYKDSYGYTF	TGTGCCAGCAGCTATAAGGACAGTTATGGCTACACCTTC
TRBJ1-3	-	few	TRBV7-9	CASSLLSRDGNTIYF	TGTGCCAGCAGCTTGTTGAGTAGGGATGGAAACACCATATATTTT
TRBJ2-7	-	few	TRBV18	CASSPYTGRNEQYF	TGTGCCAGCTCACCATATACAGGGAGGAACGAGCAGTACTTC
TRBJ2-3	TRBD2	few	TRBV2	CASSEGSGSTQYF	TGTGCCAGCAGTGAAGGTAGCGGGTCTACGCAGTATTTT
TRBJ1-4	-	-	TRBV27	CASSLSGGSNEKLFF	TGTGCCAGCAGTTTATCGGGGGGGTCTAATGAAAAACTGTTTTTT
TRBJ2-7	-	-	TRBV29-1	CSAWDISYEQYF	TGCAGCGCCTGGGACATCTCCTACGAGCAGTACTTC
TRBJ2-5	TRBD1	few	TRBV29-1	CSVVPGTGKNQETQYF	TGCAGCGTTGTCCCTGGGACAGGGAAAAATCAAGAGACCCAGTACTTC
TRBJ1-1	-	few	TRBV25-1	CASSGQGTENTEAFF	TGTGCCAGCAGTGGGCAAGGGACGGAGAACACTGAAGCTTTCTTT
TRBJ2-5	-	few	TRBV7-2	CASSWDFTEETQYF	TGTGCCAGCAGCTGGGACTTTACGGAAGAGACCCAGTACTTC
TRBJ2-3	TRBD2	many	TRBV5-1	CASSSRTRSDTQYF	TGCGCCAGCAGCTCCCGGACTAGGTCGGATACGCAGTATTTT
TRBJ2-3	TRBD2	many	TRBV30	CAGGTSGIQLGTQYF	TGTGCCGGAGGAACTAGCGGGATCCAGCTAGGTACGCAGTATTTT
TRBJ1-1	-	-	TRBV5-1	CASSFLGPPNTEAFF	TGCGCCAGCAGCTTTCTAGGACCGCCGAACACTGAAGCTTTCTTT
TRBJ2-5	-	few	TRBV15	CATSRGGVEVGTQYF	TGTGCCACCAGCAGAGGAGGGGTTGAGGTCGGGACCCAGTACTTC
TRBJ2-1	-	few	TRBV20-1	CSARGLQTHYNEQFF	TGCAGTGCTAGGGGTCTCCAGACCCATTACAATGAGCAGTTCTTC
TRBJ2-7	-	few	TRBV7-9	CASSSLARGTYEQYF	TGTGCCAGCAGCTCCCTAGCCCGAGGGACCTACGAGCAGTACTTC
TRBJ2-2	TRBD1	many	TRBV5-1	CASSPGQGAGSTGELFF	TGCGCCAGCAGCCCCGGACAGGGGGCAGGTTCCACCGGGGAGCTGTTTTTT
TRBJ2-3	-	-	TRBV3-1	CASSQGTATDTQYF	TGTGCCAGCAGCCAAGGCACAGCCACAGATACGCAGTATTTT
TRBJ1-1	-	-	TRBV7-6	CASSLVGGEAEAFF	TGTGCCAGCAGCTTAGTGGGAGGGGAGGCTGAAGCTTTCTTT
TRBJ1-2	-	few	TRBV5-1	CASSMGAGEDGYTF	TGCGCCAGCAGCATGGGGGCGGGGGAAGATGGCTACACCTTC
TRBJ2-3	TRBD2	few	TRBV28	CASSPPGLVLNTQYF	TGTGCCAGCAGTCCCCCGGGACTAGTTTTGAATACGCAGTATTTT
TRBJ2-3	-	few	TRBV7-8	CASSPMVGGRTDTQYF	TGTGCCAGCAGCCCGATGGTTGGGGGCCGCACAGATACGCAGTATTTT